The 28 T cell receptor beta chains presented below share a single source sample, sequenced in a study of CD8+ T cells in alopecia areata. As the sequencing template, cDNA was produced by extracting RNA and reverse transcribing it. Method: immunoSEQ multiplex PCR; TCRdb's copy keeps in-frame clones and lacks some. The table includes around 130,000 clones, 45% to 65% detected once. The sequencing used CD4+ T cells sorted from blood, collected at week 0. The receptor set was obtained from a human donor with alopecia areata.

This clone appeared a few times. The chain recombines TRBV9 with TRBJ2-1, with 10 positions matching TRBD2. The CDR3 covers 17 residues. Germline CDR1 and CDR2: SGDLS and YYNGEE. Trimming at V came to 0 bases and at J to 2 bases, leaving 5 bases not matched to a gene. CDR3 protein: CASSVGPSGGAYNEQFF. CDR3 nucleotide sequence: TGTGCCAGCAGCGTAGGCCCCAGCGGGGGGGCCTACAATGAGCAGTTCTTC.

On this clone itself: A junction end diverges from the germline sequence, so it may reflect a read error. The chain joins TRBV9 to TRBJ1-3, with D possibly TRBD1 on 5 matching bases. This CDR3 is 13 amino acids long. The germline V gene has CDR1 SGDLS and CDR2 YYNGEE. CDR3 sequence: CASSGPSLGPTNF. Here the CDR3 DNA reads TGTGCCAGCAGCGGCCCGTCGCTGGGACCCACCAATTTT.

The J gene is TRBJ1-2, the V gene TRBV28; a possible D gene is TRBD1 (6 bases). The CDR3 length is 14 residues. Germline CDR1 and CDR2: MDHEN and SYDVKM. The V end was cut by 3 bases, the J end by 7 bases, with 15 bases between. The CDR3 spells CASSFGDRILGYTF. The CDR3 DNA reads as TGTGCCAGCAGTTTTGGTGACAGGATCCTTGGCTACACCTTC.

The rearrangement links TRBV25-1 to TRBJ2-7; D possibly corresponds to TRBD1 (6 bases). The germline gives CDR1 MGHDK, CDR2 SYGVNS. The CDR3 length is 14 residues. The V end lost 6 bases, the J end lost 0 bases, and 12 bases lay between the germline ends. CDR3 in amino acids: CASRRTGNSYEQYF. CDR3 DNA: TGTGCCAGCAGGAGAACAGGGAACTCCTACGAGCAGTACTTC.

The chain links TRBV4-1 to TRBJ2-1; 10 bases align to TRBD2. The ends lost 2 bases at V and 11 bases at J; junction bases unmatched: 15. The germline CDR1 and CDR2 sequences are MGHRA and YSYEKL. The CDR3 has 17 residues. The CDR3 coding sequence is TGCGCCAGCAGCCAAAGCCCCTCAGCGGGGGGGACGAATCAGCAGTTCTTC. It yields the protein CASSQSPSAGGTNQQFF.

The chain combines TRBV15 with TRBJ2-1; D may be TRBD1 (6 bases). The CDR3 contains 14 residues. Germline-derived CDR1 and CDR2 are LNHNV and YYDKDF (reference sequence). V shed 9 bases and J shed 0 bases, with 12 bases lying between them. The CDR3 sequence: CATQIRGSYNEQFF. The CDR3 nucleotides are TGTGCCACGCAGATCAGGGGCTCCTACAATGAGCAGTTCTTC.

The CDR3 spells CASSQDRGTEAFF. CDR3 DNA: TGCGCCAGCAGCCAAGACAGAGGGACTGAAGCTTTCTTT. The rearrangement uses TRBV4-3 and TRBJ1-1, with D unclear. V was pared by 0 bases and J by 5 bases, with 7 bases between. CDR3 size: 13 residues. Germline V gene lookup returns CDR1 LGHNA and CDR2 YSLEER.

The chain combines TRBV2 with TRBJ2-2, with TRBD2 matching 10 bases. The length of the CDR3 is 16 residues. Germline V gene data show CDR1 as SNHLY and CDR2 as FYNNEI. V was clipped by 6 bases and J by 5 bases; unmatched bases: 9. The CDR3 sequence: CASSDDTSGITGELFF. The CDR3 DNA sequence: TGTGCCAGCAGCGACGATACTAGCGGGATAACCGGGGAGCTGTTTTTT.

The V gene is TRBV4-3, the J gene TRBJ1-5; D call uncertain. V was shortened by 4 bases and J by 1 base, with 11 bases between the two germline ends. Germline V gives CDR1 LGHNA, CDR2 YSLEER. The CDR3 length is 15 residues. The CDR3 sequence is CASSPWTGSNQPQHF. The CDR3 DNA sequence: TGCGCCAGCAGCCCTTGGACGGGAAGCAATCAGCCCCAGCATTTT.

V is TRBV13 and J is TRBJ1-2; D remains unclear. The CDR3 covers 13 residues. V was pared by 0 bases and J by 3 bases, with 5 bases between. Germline V gives CDR1 PRHDT, CDR2 FYEKMQ (reference sequence). The CDR3 region is CASSLGGDYGYTF. CDR3 DNA: TGTGCCAGCAGCTTAGGGGGAGACTATGGCTACACCTTC.

CDR3 amino acids: CASSSTGLEQYF. In DNA, the CDR3 is TGTGCCAGCAGCTCCACAGGGCTCGAGCAGTACTTC. The chain has TRBV6-5 and TRBJ2-7; weak D call: TRBD1 (6 bases). This CDR3 contains 12 residues. Trimming took off 6 bases at V and 6 bases at J, with 12 bases between the two ends. The germline V gene encodes CDR1 MNHEY and CDR2 SVGAGI.

V and J are TRBV4-2 and TRBJ1-1, with TRBD1 matching over 7 bases. Losses at the gene ends were 0 bases for V and 7 bases for J; bases not matched to a gene: 8. The CDR3 spans 15 residues. Germline CDR1 is LGHNA and CDR2 is YNFKEQ. CDR3 nucleotide sequence: TGTGCCAGCAGCCAAGATGGTGAAGGGGGCGGTGAAGCTTTCTTT. Its translation is CASSQDGEGGGEAFF.

This clone was detected a few times. The rearrangement links TRBV20-1 to TRBJ2-7; D is unclear. The V end was cut by 5 bases, the J end by 5 bases, with 4 bases between. Germline CDR1 is DFQATT and CDR2 is SNEGSKA (reference sequence). The CDR3 length is 9 residues. Here the CDR3 reads CSAGHEQYF. The CDR3 coding sequence is TGCAGTGCTGGCCACGAGCAGTACTTC.

The chain carries TRBV28 and TRBJ2-3; possibly TRBD2 for D (6 bases). This CDR3 has 12 residues. Trimming cost V 5 bases and J 6 bases, with 9 bases left between them. Germline V gives CDR1 MDHEN, CDR2 SYDVKM. The CDR3 DNA follows: TGTGCCAGCAGTCTCCGGGGGGATACGCAGTATTTT. Residues: CASSLRGDTQYF.

The rearrangement links TRBV7-2 to TRBJ2-7; D unclear. The CDR3 covers 13 residues. Trimming took 0 bases from V and 6 from J, leaving 9 bases between them. Germline V gives CDR1 SGHTA, CDR2 FQGNSA. The CDR3 loop reads CASSLASGSEQYF. CDR3 sequence (DNA): TGTGCCAGCAGCTTAGCGTCTGGCTCCGAGCAGTACTTC.

This clone was picked up a small number of times. The gene calls are TRBV6-4 and TRBJ1-2; D might be TRBD1 (6 bases). Germline V gene data show CDR1 as MRHNA and CDR2 as SNTAGT. Trimming cost V 6 bases and J 0 bases, with 14 bases left between them. CDR3 size: 15 residues. Written as DNA, the CDR3 is TGTGCCAGCAGACTGGACAGCGCCACTAACTATGGCTACACCTTC. This translates into CASRLDSATNYGYTF.

This chain connects TRBV2 to TRBJ1-2; no definite D call. The V gene lost 7 bases and the J gene lost 4 bases, with 13 bases spanning the gap. Germline lookup yields CDR1 SNHLY and CDR2 FYNNEI. The CDR3 has 13 amino acids. CDR3 loop: CASINNVVYGYTF. CDR3 sequence (DNA): TGTGCCAGCATTAATAACGTGGTCTATGGCTACACCTTC.

This chain uses TRBV7-2 with TRBJ1-5, with a weak D call TRBD1 (6 bases). Germline assignment: CDR1 SGHTA and CDR2 FQGNSA. The CDR3 extends over 14 amino acids. The V and J ends lost 1 base and 3 bases respectively, with 7 bases between them. The CDR3 DNA is TGTGCCAGCAGCTTAGGACAGGACAATCAGCCCCAGCATTTT. Its protein product is CASSLGQDNQPQHF.

With respect to this clone: Since a much larger clone is just one base distant, this may be a read error. V gene TRBV7-2 combines with J gene TRBJ2-7; 11 nucleotides agree with TRBD1. The germline V gene encodes CDR1 SGHTA and CDR2 FQGNSA. V dropped 3 bases and J dropped 3; count of bases not matched to a gene: 1. The CDR3 loop spans 14 amino acids. The CDR3 bases are TGTGCCAGCAGCTTCGGGACAGGGGGCTACGAGCAGTACTTC. Its translation: CASSFGTGGYEQYF.

The gene calls are TRBV12-5 and TRBJ1-1; 8 positions agree with TRBD1. V lost 2 bases to trimming and J lost 4 bases; unmatched junction nucleotides: 0. Germline V CDR1 and CDR2: LGHNT, FRNRAP. The CDR3 consists of 13 residues. The CDR3 here is CASGLTGGTEAFF. The CDR3 region has the DNA TGTGCTAGTGGTTTGACAGGGGGCACTGAAGCTTTCTTT.

The chain employs TRBV7-2 and TRBJ2-1; no reliable D call. Germline lookup yields CDR1 SGHTA and CDR2 FQGNSA. This CDR3 has 14 residues. With 3 bases removed from V and 5 bases from J, the gap between germline ends came to 11 bases. CDR3 DNA: TGTGCCAGCAGCTTCGGATACTTCGACAATGAGCAGTTCTTC. Its protein is CASSFGYFDNEQFF.

This chain connects TRBV14 to TRBJ2-1, with 8 bases fitting TRBD2. V shed 1 base and J 3 bases; nucleotides not matched to a gene: 11. Germline CDR1 is SGHDN and CDR2 is FVKESK. The CDR3 length is 18 residues. The CDR3 DNA is TGTGCCAGCAGCCAAGGAGAGGAAAGCGGGAGAGACTACAATGAGCAGTTCTTC. Its translation is CASSQGEESGRDYNEQFF.

The chain recombines TRBV7-2 with TRBJ2-7, with D perhaps matching TRBD2 (5 bases). CDR3 size: 14 residues. The germline V and J ends were trimmed by 6 bases and 2 bases, with 14 bases remaining between them. Germline V lookup: CDR1 SGHTA, CDR2 FQGNSA. CDR3: CASRLHREAYEQYF. The CDR3 DNA is TGTGCCAGCAGGTTACACCGGGAAGCCTACGAGCAGTACTTC.

In its sample, this clone was seen a few times. The gene calls are TRBV7-7 and TRBJ2-3; D may be TRBD1 (5 bases). Germline assignment: CDR1 SSHAT and CDR2 FNYEAQ (reference sequence). The CDR3 runs 14 residues. Trimming stripped 3 bases from V and 1 base from J, with 8 bases between. The CDR3 loop is CASSLDTRTDTQYF. Written as DNA, the CDR3 is TGTGCCAGCAGCTTGGACACTCGCACAGATACGCAGTATTTT.

This clone appeared a single time. The chain carries TRBV5-1 and TRBJ1-3; 7 bases are a match to TRBD1. Looked up from germline, CDR1 is SGHRS and CDR2 is YFSETQ. The CDR3 extends over 15 amino acids. The trim removed 4 bases at V and 0 bases at J, leaving 4 bases unmatched. The DNA of the CDR3 is TGCGCCAGCAGCGAGACAGGGAACTCTGGAAACACCATATATTTT. Its protein is CASSETGNSGNTIYF.

Notes on this clone: This CDR3 fails to terminate in the conserved phenylalanine or tryptophan, so it likely reflects a read error. This rearrangement joins TRBV5-1 to TRBJ2-7; D gene uncertain. Germline values: CDR1 SGHRS, CDR2 YFSETQ. There are 13 residues in the CDR3. Trimming removed 6 bases at V and 0 bases at J, with 10 bases between. The chain's CDR3 is CASTSQNSYEQYS. The CDR3 nucleotides are TGCGCCAGCACCAGCCAGAACTCCTACGAGCAGTACTCC.

The chain has TRBV5-4 and TRBJ1-2; D is ambiguous. CDR3 length equals 17 residues. The V end lost 4 bases, the J end lost 5 bases, and 24 bases lay between the germline ends. Germline CDR1 and CDR2: SGHNT and YYREEE (reference sequence). In DNA, the CDR3 is TGTGCCAGCAGCCTAAAGGGCGTACAGCCCGGGGTTTATGGCTACACCTTC. It encodes CASSLKGVQPGVYGYTF.

This clone occurred a few times. The V call is TRBV18, the J call TRBJ1-1; D is unresolved. This CDR3 comprises 17 residues. V dropped 4 bases and J dropped 1 base, with 19 bases sitting between them. From germline, CDR1 is KGHSH and CDR2 LQKENI. This CDR3 is CASSRYRELRENTEAFF. DNA for the CDR3: TGTGCCAGCTCACGGTACCGGGAATTGAGGGAGAACACTGAAGCTTTCTTT. The full variable domain, rest sourced from reference TRBV18 and TRBJ1-1, is NAGVMQNPRHLVRRRGQEARLRCSPMKGHSHVYWYRQLPEEGLKFMVYLQKENIIDESGMPKERFSAEFPKEGPSILRIQQVVRGDSAAYFCASSRYRELRENTEAFFGQGTRLTVV.